This T cell receptor beta chain was captured by sequencing in a study of T cell responses to AZD1222 COVID-19 vaccine. Using immunoSEQ multiplex PCR, the repertoire was profiled, and TCRdb retains in-frame clones only, with some absent. The data contain some 130,000 clones, roughly 88% of them singletons. Findings and limits, study-wide: At baseline, just a handful of AZD1222 recipients tested seropositive. Mostly white British, mostly female donors; authors suggested clonal diversity may be underestimated. The study found Spike-specific TCR breadth and depth rose after two AZD1222 doses.

Details on this clone: The antigen remains undetermined.

V was trimmed by 0 bases and J by 0 bases, leaving 13 bases between them. Germline CDR1 reads SGHNT; CDR2 reads YYREEE (reference sequence). The CDR3 totals 17 residues. The TCR was taken from an adult in good health. The chain couples TRBV5-4 to TRBJ1-3; D may be TRBD1 (6 bases). Sequences were derived from peripheral blood, sampled on day 0 of AZD1222 vaccination. CDR3 bases: TGTGCCAGCAGCTTGGATCGCAGGGGACTCTCTGGAAACACCATATATTTT. Translating it yields CASSLDRRGLSGNTIYF.